The next 29 T cell receptor beta chains were all read from a single sample in a study of human T cells and chemical hapten exposure. TCRdb called the RACE reads again in MiXCR, with one record for every CDR3 protein. The profile shows approximately 45,000 distinct CDR3 sequences, 4.3% of them singletons. Time point meaning: healthy volunteer bleed at 2 weeks. Total RNA extraction was carried out from unfractionated whole blood. Sequencing used whole blood. The receptors were gathered from a female donor in good health. Some clones in this sample may be carry-over from other donors' samples.

The sample holds many counts of this clonotype. This sequence joins TRBV25-1 and TRBJ2-2; 9 bases agree with TRBD1. The CDR3 extends over 17 amino acids. The V gene's germline CDR1 is MGHDK and CDR2 SYGVNS. J gave up 2 bases and V 3 bases, and 7 bases lay outside the gene matches. In nucleotides, the CDR3 is TGTGCCAGCAGTGATACTCGGACAGGGGAAAACACCGGGGAGCTGTTTTTT. This translates into CASSDTRTGENTGELFF.

The table lists this clonotype with many counts. The J gene is TRBJ1-1, the V gene TRBV30, with 7 bases lining up with TRBD1. The CDR3 contains 13 residues. After removal of 4 bases from V and 7 bases from J, the junction contained 9 bases not matched to a gene. CDR1 and CDR2 from the germline V gene are GTSNPN and SVGIG (reference sequence). CDR3 amino acids: CAWTQDREIEAFF. CDR3 coding DNA: TGTGCCTGGACCCAAGACAGGGAGATTGAAGCTTTCTTT.

This clonotype appeared a few times. The rearrangement links TRBV11-3 to TRBJ2-1; TRBD2 is a possible D gene (6 bases). Trimming removed 4 bases from V and 7 bases from J, with 20 bases in between. CDR1 and CDR2 (germline): SGHNT, YENEEA. The CDR3 has 16 residues. The CDR3 DNA sequence: TGTGCCAGCAGCTCGACGGGACTTCTACCCGGTAATGAGCAGTTCTTC. Residues: CASSSTGLLPGNEQFF.

Turning to this clonotype: This may arise from a read error, as a much more abundant clone is one base away. The rearrangement uses TRBV6-1 and TRBJ1-1, with D hard to call. CDR1 is MNHNS, CDR2 SASEGT, per germline. The CDR3 sequence is 13 residues long. The V gene lost 6 bases and the J gene lost 4 bases, with 12 bases spanning the gap. The CDR3 protein is CASSATQITEAFF. DNA for the CDR3: TGTGCCAGCAGCGCAACCCAGATCACTGAAGCTTTCTTT.

In its sample, this clonotype was seen many times. CDR3 DNA: TGTGCCAGCAGTTTGAGTGGGTTCTACGAGCAGTACTTC. Protein sequence: CASSLSGFYEQYF. The chain recombines TRBV28 with TRBJ2-7; D is undetermined. This CDR3 region has 13 residues. V was cut by 3 bases and J by 3 bases, with 9 bases left in between. Germline assignment: CDR1 MDHEN and CDR2 SYDVKM. Together with reference TRBV28 and TRBJ2-7, the CDR3 gives the full variable domain: DVKVTQSSRYLVKRTGEKVFLECVQDMDHENMFWYRQDPGLGLRLIYFSYDVKMKEKGDIPEGYSVSREKKERFSLILESASTNQTSMYLCASSLSGFYEQYFGPGTRLTVT.

This clonotype was recorded many times. The V gene is TRBV9, the J gene TRBJ1-2; D not resolved. The CDR3 spans 15 residues. Germline V gene data show CDR1 as SGDLS and CDR2 as YYNGEE. V lost 3 bases to trimming and J lost 4 bases, with 16 bases between them. CDR3 loop: CASSGHTLLLYGYTF. CDR3 nucleotides: TGTGCCAGCAGCGGGCACACCCTCCTTCTCTATGGCTACACCTTC.

There are many counts of this clonotype. The chain carries TRBV20-1 and TRBJ1-2; 10 nucleotides match TRBD1. This CDR3 has 15 amino acids. The V gene's germline CDR1 is DFQATT and CDR2 SNEGSKA (reference sequence). V was pared by 4 bases and J by 3 bases, with 8 bases of the junction left unmatched. The CDR3 region has the DNA TGCAGTGCTATCCACGTAGGACAGGGGGACTATGGCTACACCTTC. Its protein product is CSAIHVGQGDYGYTF.

This clonotype was counted ten times or more. This chain uses TRBV6-2 or TRBV6-3 with TRBJ1-5; D gene uncertain. Trimming cost V 6 bases and J 8 bases, with 20 bases left between them. The CDR3 length is 15 residues. Looked up from germline, CDR1 is MNHEY and CDR2 is SVGEGT. DNA for the CDR3: TGTGCCAGCAGGCAGGACGGGTGGTCGAGGAAGCCCCAGCATTTT. Its protein product is CASRQDGWSRKPQHF.

This clonotype was found many times. The chain couples TRBV4-1 to TRBJ2-1; the match to TRBD1 covers 12 bases. V was clipped by 0 bases and J by 12 bases; unmatched bases: 15. The CDR3 extends over 18 amino acids. Germline V gene lookup returns CDR1 MGHRA and CDR2 YSYEKL. The CDR3 DNA follows: TGCGCCAGCAGCCAAGAGGCCCCGGGACAGGGGGCCAGTAGTGGGCAGTTCTTC. It translates to CASSQEAPGQGASSGQFF.

This clonotype was detected only a few times. This chain uses TRBV5-1 with TRBJ2-7; possibly TRBD2 for D (6 bases). Germline CDR1 reads SGHRS; CDR2 reads YFSETQ. CDR3 length: 16 amino acids. V was shortened by 4 bases and J by 5 bases, with 22 bases between the two germline ends. Written as DNA, the CDR3 is TGCGCCAGCAGCCACGGAGGGACTCCCGGAGCCGACGAGCAGTACTTC. Its translation: CASSHGGTPGADEQYF.

A few counts support this clonotype. V and J are TRBV29-1 and TRBJ1-5; TRBD1 matches 8 bases. The germline gives CDR1 SQVTM, CDR2 ANQGSEA. The CDR3 sequence is 12 residues long. Losses at the gene ends were 4 bases for V and 4 bases for J; bases not matched to a gene: 0. CDR3 loop: CSVGQGNQPQHF. The CDR3 bases are TGCAGCGTTGGACAGGGGAATCAGCCCCAGCATTTT.

This clonotype has ten or more counts. The rearrangement joins TRBV29-1 to TRBJ2-5; unclear D gene. This CDR3 is built from 13 residues. The V and J ends lost 6 bases and 0 bases respectively, with 11 bases between them. Germline CDR1 and CDR2: SQVTM and ANQGSEA. This CDR3 is CSVAPQYQETQYF. The CDR3, as DNA: TGCAGCGTGGCCCCACAGTACCAAGAGACCCAGTACTTC.

The genes are TRBV5-6 and TRBJ2-1; D perhaps matches TRBD1 (5 bases). Trimming took off 4 bases at V and 5 bases at J, with 13 bases between the two ends. Germline V gene lookup returns CDR1 SGHDT and CDR2 YYEEEE. The CDR3 is 14 residues long. This CDR3 reads CASSPGYPDNEQFF. CDR3 sequence (DNA): TGTGCCAGCAGCCCAGGGTACCCCGACAATGAGCAGTTCTTC.

This clonotype was found many times. This rearrangement joins TRBV18 to TRBJ2-1; the match to TRBD1 covers 9 bases. The length of the CDR3 is 18 residues. V shed 1 base and J 7 bases; nucleotides not matched to a gene: 14. CDR1 is KGHSH and CDR2 is LQKENI in the germline V gene. As DNA, the CDR3 is TGTGCCAGCTCACCACTGGGGCCCGGGACAGGGTCCTTGAATGAGCAGTTCTTC. Translation: CASSPLGPGTGSLNEQFF.

Only a few counts were recorded for this clonotype. V usage is TRBV19 and J usage is TRBJ1-5, with D hard to call. CDR1 and CDR2 from the germline V gene are LNHDA and SQIVND (reference sequence). The CDR3 extends over 12 amino acids. Deletions cut 2 bases from V and 6 bases from J, with 5 bases between. The CDR3 loop is CASSILGQPQHF. The CDR3 DNA reads TGTGCCAGTAGTATACTCGGTCAGCCCCAGCATTTT. Based on the CDR3 plus reference TRBV19 and TRBJ1-5, the full variable domain is DGGITQSPKYLFRKEGQNVTLSCEQNLNHDAMYWYRQDPGQGLRLIYYSQIVNDFQKGDIAEGYSVSREKKESFPLTVTSAQKNPTAFYLCASSILGQPQHFGDGTRLSIL.

This clonotype was seen at least ten times. The V call is TRBV12-3 or TRBV12-4, the J call TRBJ2-7, with 12 bases lining up with TRBD1. There are 18 residues in the CDR3. The V segment lost 0 bases and the J segment 7 bases; nucleotides outside the gene matches: 13. As DNA, the CDR3 is TGTGCCAGCAGTTTAGCGAAGGGGCGGGACAGGGGGCATCGGGAGCAGTACTTC. Its translation is CASSLAKGRDRGHREQYF.

This sequence joins TRBV12-3 or TRBV12-4 and TRBJ1-5; D not resolved. The CDR3 loop spans 13 amino acids. V gave up 2 bases and J gave up 4 bases, with 6 bases separating them. In DNA, the CDR3 is TGTGCCAGCAGTTTATCCAGGAATCAGCCCCAGCATTTT. This encodes CASSLSRNQPQHF.

This clonotype was counted ten times or more. The V call is TRBV10-3, the J call TRBJ2-3, with D tentatively TRBD1 (5 bases). CDR1 is ENHRY and CDR2 is SYGVKD in the germline V gene. Trimming removed 7 bases at V and 14 bases at J, with 25 bases between. The CDR3 runs 14 residues. The CDR3 DNA is TGTGCCATCAAGCCAACGCAGGGAAATCCAAGGACGTATTTT. Translation: CAIKPTQGNPRTYF.

This clonotype showed up many times. The genes are TRBV12-3 or TRBV12-4 and TRBJ1-5; D may be TRBD1 (6 bases). The length of the CDR3 is 14 residues. The germline V and J ends were trimmed by 2 bases and 5 bases, with 10 bases remaining between them. The CDR3 reads CASSLYRADQPQHF. In nucleotides, the CDR3 is TGTGCCAGCAGTTTATACAGGGCTGATCAGCCCCAGCATTTT.

This clonotype was observed at least ten times. In nucleotides, the CDR3 is TGTGCCAGCAGCTTAGTAGTGGGACAGTACACTGAAGCTTTCTTT. Translation gives CASSLVVGQYTEAFF. The chain carries TRBV7-8 and TRBJ1-1; TRBD1 matches 7 bases. The CDR3 spans 15 residues. In germline, CDR1 is SGHVS, CDR2 FQNEAQ. After removal of 1 base from V and 3 bases from J, the junction contained 5 bases not matched to a gene.

Ten or more counts support this clonotype. The rearrangement joins TRBV7-2 to TRBJ1-2, with D hard to call. Looked up from germline, CDR1 is SGHTA and CDR2 is FQGNSA. The CDR3 extends over 15 amino acids. The ends were cut back, 2 bases at V and 4 bases at J, with 14 bases in the middle. CDR3 residues: CASSLSGRSIYGYTF. CDR3 DNA sequence: TGTGCCAGCAGCTTATCCGGGCGAAGTATCTATGGCTACACCTTC.

The table lists this clonotype with many counts. The V and J genes are TRBV11-2 and TRBJ2-4; TRBD2 is a possible D gene (5 bases). V was cut by 5 bases and J by 0 bases, with 17 bases left in between. Germline V gene data show CDR1 as SGHAT and CDR2 as FQNNGV. CDR3 size: 17 residues. The CDR3 coding sequence is TGTGCCAGCAGCAGACGGCCGCTAGCTGAAGCCAAAAACATTCAGTACTTC. This gives the protein CASSRRPLAEAKNIQYF.

This clonotype occurred many times. J is TRBJ1-2 and V is TRBV3-1, with TRBD1 matching over 8 bases. The junction had 5 bases not matched to a gene; V was cut back by 1 base and J by 4 bases. The CDR3 is 15 residues long. Germline V gene data show CDR1 as LGHDT and CDR2 as YNNKEL (reference sequence). CDR3 sequence: CASSQGQGKVYGYTF. In DNA, the CDR3 is TGTGCCAGCAGCCAAGGACAGGGGAAGGTCTATGGCTACACCTTC.

The sample holds many counts of this clonotype. The V and J genes are TRBV11-2 and TRBJ2-1; no clear D gene. Per germline, CDR1 SGHAT and CDR2 FQNNGV. CDR3 size: 11 residues. The V and J ends lost 3 bases and 10 bases respectively, with 7 bases between them. The CDR3 sequence: CASSFRAEQFF. CDR3 in DNA: TGTGCCAGCAGCTTTAGGGCGGAGCAGTTCTTC.

This clonotype was observed at least ten times. This sequence joins TRBV10-3 and TRBJ2-1; D remains ambiguous. Germline V lookup: CDR1 ENHRY, CDR2 SYGVKD. There are 14 residues in the CDR3. V was shortened by 4 bases and J by 7 bases, with 14 bases between the two germline ends. CDR3 in DNA: TGTGCCATCAGTGGGGGTCAAAAAGGGAATGAGCAGTTCTTC. Encoded protein: CAISGGQKGNEQFF.

This clonotype was observed at least ten times. The chain carries TRBV20-1 and TRBJ2-7; D possibly corresponds to TRBD2 (6 bases). Germline CDR1 DFQATT, CDR2 SNEGSKA (reference sequence). The CDR3 contains 15 residues. V shed 3 bases and J shed 0 bases, with 15 bases lying between them. DNA of the CDR3: TGCAGTGCTAGGAAGTATAGCGGCGTCTCCTACGAGCAGTACTTC. Its translation: CSARKYSGVSYEQYF.

This clonotype was seen ten or more times. The CDR3, as DNA: TGCGCCAGCAGCTTCACGGGGGCTAGCACAGATACGCAGTATTTT. It codes for CASSFTGASTDTQYF. The chain links TRBV5-1 to TRBJ2-3; the D call may be TRBD1 or TRBD2 (6 bases each). V was clipped by 2 bases and J by 0 bases, with 10 bases between them. This CDR3 has 15 amino acids. Germline CDR1 SGHRS, CDR2 YFSETQ.

This clonotype has at least ten counts. The chain employs TRBV18 and TRBJ1-1; a possible D gene is TRBD1 (6 bases). V lost 5 bases and J lost 0, with 16 bases in between. Germline lookup yields CDR1 KGHSH and CDR2 LQKENI. This CDR3 has 16 amino acids. This chain's CDR3 is CASSTGTTALNTEAFF. The CDR3 DNA follows: TGTGCCAGCTCAACCGGGACAACTGCCCTGAACACTGAAGCTTTCTTT.

This clonotype was recorded at least ten times. The junction differs from germline at one of its ends, possibly a read error. The rearrangement links TRBV20-1 to TRBJ2-7; the D gene is possibly TRBD1 (5 bases). Germline V CDR1 and CDR2: DFQATT, SNEGSKA (reference sequence). This CDR3 has 11 residues. The CDR3 here is CSAPEVQGCVF. In DNA form, the CDR3 reads TGCAGTGCTCCCGAGGTGCAGGGTTGTGTCTTC.